The rows below give T cell receptor beta chains drawn from one sample of a study of OX40 agonist ivuxolimab in advanced cancers. Some clones are missing from TCRdb's copy, which holds only in-frame ones; the method was immunoSEQ multiplex PCR. The sample lists 55,000 to 85,000 clones, 70% to 90% occurring once. Sequencing used CD4+ or CD8+ T cells sorted from blood, obtained in a trial of the OX40 agonist ivuxolimab. The receptors here all came from an adult with an advanced solid tumor such as melanoma, head and neck, liver or kidney cancer. CDR3s include the opening cysteine and the closing phenylalanine or tryptophan.

V	J	CDR3
TRBV6-6	TRBJ1-5	CASSYSMHQPQHF
TRBV30	TRBJ1-2	CAWVGLEGYTF
TRBV5-1	TRBJ2-5	CASSEGNGETQYF
TRBV7-9	TRBJ2-5	CASSPRGVQETQYF
TRBV7-9	TRBJ2-5	CASSVPAGTQYF
TRBV6-5	TRBJ1-1	CASTRVGLSEAFF
TRBV19	TRBJ1-2	CASSIEQGAYGYTF
TRBV6-1	TRBJ2-5	CASSEEGLAGMSQYF
TRBV28	TRBJ2-3	CASSTSGGAVDTQYF
TRBV30	TRBJ1-1	CALQGAGTEAFF
TRBV19	TRBJ1-6	CASRESPGQGSSPLHF
TRBV19	TRBJ2-3	CASSIYRGRGTDTQYF
TRBV7-2	TRBJ1-2	CASSLEGQDYTF
TRBV13	TRBJ2-7	CASSPRTGASYEQYF
TRBV4-1	TRBJ1-3	CASSQPRQGAGNTIYF
TRBV19	TRBJ1-1	CASSIPHKGFTEAFF
TRBV19	TRBJ2-4	CASSIDHADWAKNIQYF
TRBV28	TRBJ1-1	CASSAMVVNTEAFF
TRBV18	TRBJ2-3	CASSEGDPDTQYF
TRBV19	TRBJ1-1	CASSPLLQGNTEAFF
TRBV6-5	TRBJ2-1	CASSLPPYNEQFF
TRBV21-1	TRBJ2-7	CASTGPSGSFEQYF
TRBV7-3	TRBJ2-5	CASSSSDRVETQYF
TRBV9	TRBJ1-4	CASSALTGGNEKLFF
TRBV7-9	TRBJ1-2	CASSLPGSGGYTF
TRBV19	TRBJ2-5	CASSITPRQSIGETQYF
TRBV30	TRBJ2-5	CAWSPLGQETQYF
TRBV7-2	TRBJ2-7	CASSLGPEDRTFSYEQYF
TRBV18	TRBJ1-2	CASLLGGADYGYTF
TRBV28	TRBJ1-4	CASTLGTANEKLFF
TRBV7-9	TRBJ2-3	CASSLDKIVSTDTQYF
TRBV6-4	TRBJ2-3	CASSRQGTSTDTQYF
TRBV11-2	TRBJ1-6	CASSGDRGISPLHF
TRBV2	TRBJ1-5	CASKPDRFGNQPQHF
TRBV19	TRBJ2-2	CASGSSGLAPTGELFF
TRBV5-1	TRBJ1-5	CASSWGQGGSNQPQHF
TRBV28	TRBJ1-2	CASTLTRTPYGYTF
TRBV5-6	TRBJ1-4	CASSSFATNEKLFF
TRBV28	TRBJ1-2	CASRAGNYGYTF
TRBV5-1	TRBJ2-7	CASSLLVALTPRFYEQYF
TRBV18	TRBJ2-7	CASSRTNPGQGTYEQYF
TRBV7-2	TRBJ2-2	CASTAGQGANTGELFF
TRBV10-2	TRBJ1-5	CASSDLGTGPNQPQHF
TRBV7-6	TRBJ1-6	CASSLATGGSPLHF
TRBV9	TRBJ1-6	CASSRQGYYNSPLHF
TRBV7-6	TRBJ2-2	CASSLASGGYDTGELFF
TRBV5-1	TRBJ1-1	CASRGTANTEAFF
TRBV25-1	TRBJ1-1	CASSEWGRGRVEAFF
TRBV2	TRBJ2-2	CASSMEGPGELFF
TRBV2	TRBJ1-4	CASRRGGQMNEKLFF
TRBV6-1	TRBJ2-2	CASSEVGGTRELFF
TRBV19	TRBJ1-2	CASGYVGSLGYGYTF
TRBV7-2	TRBJ1-1	CASSSGTGGWGAFF
TRBV30	TRBJ1-5	CAWSATGGKLPQHF
TRBV5-1	TRBJ1-1	CASSSMTGGFTEAFF
TRBV7-9	TRBJ2-3	CASSFKTGSGTDTQYF
TRBV30	TRBJ2-7	CAWSPPGFLSEQYF
TRBV18	TRBJ1-1	CASSPRQANTEAFF
TRBV7-3	TRBJ1-5	CASSFGGDQPQHF